The clone carrying this TCR beta chain occurred once. Its cognate antigen is unknown. Other DNA sequences from this sample encode an identical CDR3 as well. Several immunoSEQ 96-well plates shared each subset's DNA, each plate a replicate. The table came from immunoSEQ multiplex PCR; TCRdb's copy has only in-frame clones and leaves some out. The sample yields 2 million to 3 million clones, roughly 93% seen once. The data derive from a study of shared clonotypes between healthy human individuals. General study points: All-four-donor shared clonotypes had higher generation probabilities than non-shared clonotypes did. Between a few donors, naive CD4 clonotypes were shared at a level of approximately 5%. Blood alone was sampled, and tissue repertoires likely differ.

Germline-derived CDR1 and CDR2 are MNHEY and SMNVEV (reference sequence). The CDR3 is made up of 13 amino acids. The ends lost 6 bases at V and 2 bases at J; junction bases unmatched: 4. This chain links TRBV27 with TRBJ2-7; 7 nucleotides match TRBD1. Sequencing input: naive CD4+ T cells from PBMCs. Subset meaning: CD45RA+ positively selected. This TCR was sampled from a man aged 18 to 30 in good health. Some clones in this sample may be carry-over from other donors' samples. CDR3 sequence: CASRRQGAYEQYF. CDR3 DNA sequence: TGTGCCAGCAGAAGACAGGGTGCCTACGAGCAGTACTTC.